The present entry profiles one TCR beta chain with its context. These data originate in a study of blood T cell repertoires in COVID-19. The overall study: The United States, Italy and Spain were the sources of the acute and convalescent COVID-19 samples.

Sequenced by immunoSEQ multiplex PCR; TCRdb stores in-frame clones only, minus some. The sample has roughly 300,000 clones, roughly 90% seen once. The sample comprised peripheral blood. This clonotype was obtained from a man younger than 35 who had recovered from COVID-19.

CDR3 residues: CASSLFSAGNTEAFF. The DNA for the CDR3 is TGTGCCAGCAGCTTATTTTCGGCAGGGAACACTGAAGCTTTCTTT. The chain joins TRBV7-8 to TRBJ1-1; D gene unclear. The CDR3 runs 15 residues. Germline V gives CDR1 SGHVS, CDR2 FQNEAQ. V gave up 2 bases and J gave up 1 base, with 11 bases separating them.